A selection of T cell receptor beta chains follows, all from one sample in a study of T cells in Graves' hyperthyroidism and ophthalmopathy. MiXCR, run by TCRdb on the multiplex PCR reads, gives a single entry per CDR3 protein. The data hold fewer than 650,000 distinct CDR3 sequences, with roughly 14% observed a single time. The specimen sequenced was blood. Receptors were obtained from a middle-aged woman with Graves' ophthalmopathy. Each CDR3 is given with its conserved first and last residue. The D gene is left open where the match is weak. The size of a clone is reported for some rows only, either as once, few or many, or as a class for expanded clones.

V: TRBV18
J: TRBJ1-3
size: -
D: -
CDR3: CASSPLGLPVSGNTIYF
DNA: TGTGCCAGCTCACCACTGGGACTCCCTGTTTCTGGAAACACCATATATTTT

V: TRBV30
J: TRBJ1-2
size: many
D: -
CDR3: CAWSVPRYGYTF
DNA: TGTGCCTGGAGTGTACCGCGCTATGGCTACACCTTC

V: TRBV28
J: TRBJ1-2
size: -
D: TRBD1
CDR3: CASSPTGGLYGYTF
DNA: TGTGCCAGCAGTCCTACAGGGGGGCTCTATGGCTACACCTTC

V: TRBV9
J: TRBJ1-5
size: many
D: -
CDR3: CASSVEGQPNQPQHF
DNA: TGTGCCAGCAGCGTAGAAGGACAGCCCAATCAGCCCCAGCATTTT

V: TRBV28
J: TRBJ1-2
size: many
D: TRBD1
CDR3: CASTDPGQGIYGYTF
DNA: TGTGCCAGCACCGACCCGGGACAGGGGATCTATGGCTACACCTTC

V: TRBV11-2
J: TRBJ2-7
size: many
D: TRBD1
CDR3: CASSSSTGTGFYEQYF
DNA: TGTGCCAGCAGCTCTTCAACCGGGACAGGTTTCTACGAGCAGTACTTC

V: TRBV12-3/TRBV12-4
J: TRBJ1-1
size: -
D: -
CDR3: CASRFIGGGENTEAFF
DNA: TGTGCCAGCAGATTCATTGGTGGGGGGGAGAACACTGAAGCTTTCTTT

V: TRBV20-1
J: TRBJ2-7
size: many
D: -
CDR3: CSAISSERTNEQYF
DNA: TGCAGTGCTATTTCAAGCGAGCGAACGAACGAGCAGTACTTC

V: TRBV12-3/TRBV12-4
J: TRBJ1-5
size: many
D: -
CDR3: CASSFVRDQPQHF
DNA: TGTGCCAGCAGTTTTGTGAGGGATCAGCCCCAGCATTTT

V: TRBV28
J: TRBJ2-7
size: once
D: -
CDR3: CASSLDKRLSYEQYF
DNA: TGTGCCAGCAGTTTAGACAAACGCCTTTCCTACGAGCAGTACTTC

V: TRBV29-1
J: TRBJ2-1
size: many
D: TRBD2
CDR3: CTTAPGGPRNEQFF
DNA: TGCACCACTGCCCCGGGAGGGCCGCGAAATGAGCAGTTCTTC

V: TRBV18
J: TRBJ2-7
size: many
D: TRBD1
CDR3: CASSPQDRGVSEQYF
DNA: TGTGCCAGCTCACCACAGGACAGGGGGGTATCTGAGCAGTACTTC

V: TRBV19
J: TRBJ1-1
size: many
D: -
CDR3: CASSYGQIEAFF
DNA: TGTGCCAGTAGTTACGGACAGATTGAAGCTTTCTTT

V: TRBV30
J: TRBJ1-1
size: -
D: -
CDR3: CAWSVQTEAFF
DNA: TGTGCCTGGAGTGTACAAACTGAAGCTTTCTTT

V: TRBV20-1
J: TRBJ2-7
size: many
D: -
CDR3: CSARDGIASLYEQYF
DNA: TGCAGTGCTAGAGATGGGATAGCGAGCCTCTACGAGCAGTACTTC

V: TRBV9
J: TRBJ2-5
size: many
D: TRBD1
CDR3: CASSAQVTGGETQYF
DNA: TGTGCCAGCAGCGCACAGGTTACAGGGGGAGAGACCCAGTACTTC

V: TRBV28
J: TRBJ2-5
size: many
D: TRBD1
CDR3: CASRLQGAGSQETQYF
DNA: TGTGCCAGCAGACTACAGGGGGCAGGTTCTCAAGAGACCCAGTACTTC

V: TRBV6-1
J: TRBJ2-7
size: -
D: TRBD2
CDR3: CASTKREGLYEQYF
DNA: TGTGCCAGCACCAAGCGGGAGGGCCTATACGAGCAGTACTTC

V: TRBV6-5
J: TRBJ2-7
size: many
D: -
CDR3: CASSYDARRYEQYF
DNA: TGTGCCAGCAGTTACGATGCGCGGCGGTACGAGCAGTACTTC

V: TRBV6-5
J: TRBJ1-1
size: many
D: -
CDR3: CASSYGILGGTEAFF
DNA: TGTGCCAGCAGTTACGGAATCCTTGGGGGCACTGAAGCTTTCTTT

V: TRBV28
J: TRBJ2-7
size: many
D: TRBD2
CDR3: CASIPGGTYEQYF
DNA: TGTGCCAGCATCCCGGGGGGTACCTACGAGCAGTACTTC

V: TRBV5-1
J: TRBJ1-1
size: -
D: -
CDR3: CASSRTVPSTEAFF
DNA: TGCGCCAGCAGCCGGACAGTCCCGAGCACTGAAGCTTTCTTT

V: TRBV20-1
J: TRBJ1-2
size: few
D: TRBD1
CDR3: CSAIPNQGAYGYTF
DNA: TGCAGTGCTATCCCTAACCAGGGGGCCTATGGCTACACCTTC

V: TRBV5-1
J: TRBJ1-2
size: few
D: TRBD1
CDR3: CASSLAAWDSNYGYTF
DNA: TGCGCCAGCAGCTTGGCTGCCTGGGACAGTAACTATGGCTACACCTTC

V: TRBV29-1
J: TRBJ2-7
size: -
D: -
CDR3: CSVQTGSYEQYF
DNA: TGCAGCGTTCAGACAGGCTCCTACGAGCAGTACTTC

V: TRBV10-3
J: TRBJ2-7
size: many
D: TRBD2
CDR3: CAISEETSGLVYEQYF
DNA: TGTGCCATCAGTGAGGAGACTAGCGGATTGGTCTACGAGCAGTACTTC

V: TRBV28
J: TRBJ2-2
size: many
D: TRBD1
CDR3: CASSEGQGWTGELFF
DNA: TGTGCCAGCAGCGAGGGACAGGGGTGGACCGGGGAGCTGTTTTTT

V: TRBV12-3/TRBV12-4
J: TRBJ2-7
size: many
D: TRBD2
CDR3: CASSTQGLAGTEQYF
DNA: TGTGCCAGCAGTACGCAGGGACTAGCGGGAACCGAGCAGTACTTC

V: TRBV30
J: TRBJ1-3
size: many
D: -
CDR3: CAWILTDSGNTIYF
DNA: TGTGCCTGGATTTTGACGGACTCTGGAAACACCATATATTTT

V: TRBV19
J: TRBJ1-5
size: -
D: -
CDR3: CASSIQGPGSNQPQHF
DNA: TGTGCCAGTAGTATACAGGGGCCTGGTAGCAATCAGCCCCAGCATTTT

V: TRBV6-2/TRBV6-3
J: TRBJ2-5
size: many
D: TRBD2
CDR3: CASSYYKSAGGAETQYF
DNA: TGTGCCAGCAGTTACTACAAATCAGCGGGAGGGGCAGAGACCCAGTACTTC

V: TRBV6-1
J: TRBJ2-5
size: -
D: TRBD2
CDR3: CASSAGGIQETQYF
DNA: TGTGCCAGCAGTGCGGGGGGAATACAAGAGACCCAGTACTTC

V: TRBV27
J: TRBJ2-7
size: -
D: -
CDR3: CASSFREGALSYEQYF
DNA: TGTGCCAGCAGTTTTCGGGAAGGGGCCCTCTCCTACGAGCAGTACTTC

V: TRBV10-3
J: TRBJ1-1
size: many
D: -
CDR3: CAIREQGVNTEAFF
DNA: TGTGCCATCAGAGAACAGGGAGTGAACACTGAAGCTTTCTTT

V: TRBV7-2
J: TRBJ1-2
size: many
D: -
CDR3: CASSLDEGGYTF
DNA: TGTGCCAGCAGCTTAGACGAGGGTGGCTACACCTTC

V: TRBV20-1
J: TRBJ1-1
size: few
D: -
CDR3: CSASSLAGAAQYPKNTEAFF
DNA: TGCAGTGCTAGCTCCCTGGCGGGGGCCGCCCAATACCCCAAGAACACTGAAGCTTTCTTT

V: TRBV27
J: TRBJ2-5
size: -
D: TRBD2
CDR3: CASRYSGSETQYF
DNA: TGTGCCAGCAGATATAGCGGGAGCGAGACCCAGTACTTC

V: TRBV20-1
J: TRBJ2-2
size: many
D: -
CDR3: CSAEATFDTGELFF
DNA: TGCAGTGCTGAAGCGACCTTTGACACCGGGGAGCTGTTTTTT

V: TRBV7-9
J: TRBJ1-1
size: many
D: -
CDR3: CASSLLPSTEAFF
DNA: TGTGCCAGCAGCTTACTGCCGAGCACTGAAGCTTTCTTT

V: TRBV15
J: TRBJ1-5
size: once
D: -
CDR3: CATSRGRNAAGSQPQHF
DNA: TGTGCCACCAGCAGAGGGAGGAATGCGGCAGGGTCTCAGCCCCAGCATTTT